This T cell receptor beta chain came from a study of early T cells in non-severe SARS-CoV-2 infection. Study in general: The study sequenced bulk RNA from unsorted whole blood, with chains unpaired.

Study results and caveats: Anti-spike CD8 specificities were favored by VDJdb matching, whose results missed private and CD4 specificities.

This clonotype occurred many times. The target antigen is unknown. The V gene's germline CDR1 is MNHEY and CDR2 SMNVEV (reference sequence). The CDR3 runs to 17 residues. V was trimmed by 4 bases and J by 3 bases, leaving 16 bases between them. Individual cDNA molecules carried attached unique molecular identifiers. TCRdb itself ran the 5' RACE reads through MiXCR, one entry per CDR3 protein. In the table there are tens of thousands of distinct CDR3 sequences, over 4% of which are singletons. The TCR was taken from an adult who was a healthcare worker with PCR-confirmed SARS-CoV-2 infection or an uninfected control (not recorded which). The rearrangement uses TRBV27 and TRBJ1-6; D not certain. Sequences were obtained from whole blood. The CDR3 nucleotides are TGTGCCAGCAGTTCCGGGCCCCTCTTCTTCTATAATTCACCCCTCCACTTT. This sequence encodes CASSSGPLFFYNSPLHF.